This record covers a single T cell receptor (beta chain). After removal of 6 bases from V and 9 bases from J, the junction contained 9 bases not matched to a gene. The CDR3 spans 15 residues. CDR1 and CDR2 (germline): SEHNR, FQNEAQ (reference sequence). The data were taken from a study of blood T cell repertoires in COVID-19. As for the study in general: Samples came from the United States, Italy and Spain, spanning acute and convalescent COVID-19. T cells, B-cell-depleted T cells, or PBMCs supplied cDNA or gDNA.

Source study methods: Reference gene primer amplification gave estimated nucleated cell counts. Produced via immunoSEQ multiplex PCR; TCRdb's table is partial and in-frame only. V and J calls and clone size follow that table, whereas D and trimming were derived from the DNA. The table records approximately 180,000 clones, around nine tenths of them present only once. This clonotype was sampled from a human donor in a cohort sampled during active COVID-19. Material for sequencing was peripheral blood. This chain connects TRBV7-9 to TRBJ2-1, with 12 bases fitting TRBD2. CDR3 nucleotide sequence: TGTGCCAGCAGGACACTAGCGGGAGGACAGGGTGAGCAGTTCTTC. Protein sequence: CASRTLAGGQGEQFF. The variable domain in full, with the rest retrieved from reference TRBV7-9 and TRBJ2-1, is DTGVSQNPRHKITKRGQNVTFRCDPISEHNRLYWYRQTLGQGPEFLTYFQNEAQLEKSRLLSDRFSAERPKGSFSTLEIQRTEQGDSAMYLCASRTLAGGQGEQFFGPGTRLTVL.